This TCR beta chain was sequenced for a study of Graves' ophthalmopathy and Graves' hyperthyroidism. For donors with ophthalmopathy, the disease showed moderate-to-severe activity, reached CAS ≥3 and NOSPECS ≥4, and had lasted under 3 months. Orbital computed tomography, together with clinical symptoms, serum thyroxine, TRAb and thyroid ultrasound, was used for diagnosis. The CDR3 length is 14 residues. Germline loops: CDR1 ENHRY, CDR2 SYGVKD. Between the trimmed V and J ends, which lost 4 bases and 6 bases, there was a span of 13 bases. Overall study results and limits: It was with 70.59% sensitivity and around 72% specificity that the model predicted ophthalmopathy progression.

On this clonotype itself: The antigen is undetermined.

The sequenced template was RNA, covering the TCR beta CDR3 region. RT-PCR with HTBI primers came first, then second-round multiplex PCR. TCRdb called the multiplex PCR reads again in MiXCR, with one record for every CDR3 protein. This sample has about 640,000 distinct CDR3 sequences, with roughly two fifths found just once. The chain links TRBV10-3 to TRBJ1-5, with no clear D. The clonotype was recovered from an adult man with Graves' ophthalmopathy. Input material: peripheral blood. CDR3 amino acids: CAISGGEWGQPQHF. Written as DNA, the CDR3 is TGTGCCATCAGTGGCGGGGAGTGGGGTCAGCCCCAGCATTTT.